This T cell receptor (beta chain) was retrieved from a study of vaccination and CD4 T cells after COVID-19. Whole-study context: Subjects got two shots of BNT162b2 or mRNA-1273 vaccine. Overlapping peptides covering the spike proteins of SARS-CoV-2, HCoV-NL63, HCoV-OC43 and HCoV-229E were added to stimulate cells.

The Oncomine TCR Beta short-read assay sequenced DNA from cultured CD4+ T cells. In this case, cultured CD4+ T cells provided the extracted genomic DNA. A single record per CDR3 protein comes from TCRdb applying MiXCR to the PCR reads. The repertoire holds about 13,000 distinct CDR3 sequences, with roughly 48% as singletons. The length of the CDR3 is 15 residues. Germline values: CDR1 SGHNT, CDR2 YENEEA. Deletions cut 5 bases from V and 5 bases from J, with 18 bases between. As for this clonotype: Its antigen is unknown.

Indicated treatment: roughly 10-day PBMC culture with coronavirus spike peptide pools or control peptides (ViraFEST assay). Researchers grew the cells for around 9 days and then pulled out CD4+ T cells by negative selection. The chain links TRBV11-3 to TRBJ2-5; maybe TRBD2 (7 bases). This TCR came from a human donor who had recovered from COVID-19. The sequencing sample was made of CD4+ T cells from blood, cultured in vitro. The CDR3 loop is CASSRGAGVGETQYF. DNA for the CDR3: TGTGCCAGCAGCCGGGGGGCGGGAGTCGGGGAGACCCAGTACTTC.